This TCR beta chain was profiled in a study of shared clonotypes between healthy human individuals. A few counts support this clone. None of the donors, who were healthy HIV-negative adults, had recently had acute infections or vaccinations. Evenly divided among several immunoSEQ plates was the genomic DNA of each subset. Loaded into unsorted PBMC replicate PCRs was approximately 320 ng DNA, approximately 33,000 T cell genomes. Measured with immunoSEQ multiplex PCR; TCRdb has only the in-frame clones, and not every one. The sample lists around 500,000 clones, 70% to 80% occurring once. The trim removed 3 bases at V and 0 bases at J, leaving 4 bases unmatched. Germline CDR1 SGHNT, CDR2 YYREEE (reference sequence). This CDR3 spans 15 amino acids.

The V and J genes are TRBV5-4 and TRBJ2-7; TRBD1 aligns across 9 bases. The receptor comes from a woman aged 40-49 years in good health. Some clones in this sample may be carry-over from other donors' samples. Sequencing was carried out using PBMCs. CDR3 nucleotides: TGTGCCAGCAGCTCCCGGACAGGGGACTCCTACGAGCAGTACTTC. It encodes CASSSRTGDSYEQYF. Full variable domain (rest looked up from reference TRBV5-4 and TRBJ2-7): ETGVTQSPTHLIKTRGQQVTLRCSSQSGHNTVSWYQQALGQGPQFIFQYYREEENGRGNFPPRFSGLQFPNYSSELNVNALELDDSALYLCASSSRTGDSYEQYFGPGTRLTVT.